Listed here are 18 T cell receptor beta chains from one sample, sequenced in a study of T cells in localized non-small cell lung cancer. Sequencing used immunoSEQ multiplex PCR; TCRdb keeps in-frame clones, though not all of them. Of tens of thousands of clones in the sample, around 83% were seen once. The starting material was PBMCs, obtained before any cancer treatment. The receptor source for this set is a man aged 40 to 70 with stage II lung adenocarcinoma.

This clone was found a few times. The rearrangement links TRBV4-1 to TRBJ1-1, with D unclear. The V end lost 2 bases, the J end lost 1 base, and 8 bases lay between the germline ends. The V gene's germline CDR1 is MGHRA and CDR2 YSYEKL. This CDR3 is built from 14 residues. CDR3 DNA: TGCGCCAGCAGCCAATGGGCCTGGAACACTGAAGCTTTCTTT. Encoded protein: CASSQWAWNTEAFF.

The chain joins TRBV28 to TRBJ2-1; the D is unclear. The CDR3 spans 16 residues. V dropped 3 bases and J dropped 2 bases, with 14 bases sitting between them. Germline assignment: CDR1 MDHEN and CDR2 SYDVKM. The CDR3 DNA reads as TGTGCCAGCAGTTTGGGATTTGTCAGGACCTACAATGAGCAGTTCTTC. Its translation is CASSLGFVRTYNEQFF.

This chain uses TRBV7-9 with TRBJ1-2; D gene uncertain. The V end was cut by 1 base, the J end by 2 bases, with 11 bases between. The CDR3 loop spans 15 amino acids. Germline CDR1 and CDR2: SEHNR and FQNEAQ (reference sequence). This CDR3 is CASSLEPIANYGYTF. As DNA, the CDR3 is TGTGCCAGCAGCTTAGAGCCTATAGCAAACTATGGCTACACCTTC.

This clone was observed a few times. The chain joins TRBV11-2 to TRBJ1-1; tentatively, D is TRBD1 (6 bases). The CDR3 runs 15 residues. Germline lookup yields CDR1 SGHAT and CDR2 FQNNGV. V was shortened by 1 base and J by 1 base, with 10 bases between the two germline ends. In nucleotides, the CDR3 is TGTGCCAGCAGCTTAGGACAGGTTAAGAACACTGAAGCTTTCTTT. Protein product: CASSLGQVKNTEAFF.

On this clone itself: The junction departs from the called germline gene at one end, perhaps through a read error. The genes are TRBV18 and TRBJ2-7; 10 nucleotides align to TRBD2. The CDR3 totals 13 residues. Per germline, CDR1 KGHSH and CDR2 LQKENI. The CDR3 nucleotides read TGTGCCACCTCAGCGGGGGGGCCGAAGGAGCAGTACTTC. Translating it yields CATSAGGPKEQYF.

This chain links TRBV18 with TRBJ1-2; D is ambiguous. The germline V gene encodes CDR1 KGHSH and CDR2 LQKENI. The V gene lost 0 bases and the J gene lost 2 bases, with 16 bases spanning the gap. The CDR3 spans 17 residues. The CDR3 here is CASSPPPRTAFNYGYTF. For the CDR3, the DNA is TGTGCCAGCTCACCACCTCCGCGGACCGCGTTCAACTATGGCTACACCTTC.

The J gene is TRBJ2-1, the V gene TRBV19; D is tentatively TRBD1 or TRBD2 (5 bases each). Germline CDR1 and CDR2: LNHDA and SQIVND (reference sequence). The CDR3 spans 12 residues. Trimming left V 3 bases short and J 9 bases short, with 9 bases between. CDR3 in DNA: TGTGCCAGTAGTATTGGGGGAGCTGAGCAGTTCTTC. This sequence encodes CASSIGGAEQFF.

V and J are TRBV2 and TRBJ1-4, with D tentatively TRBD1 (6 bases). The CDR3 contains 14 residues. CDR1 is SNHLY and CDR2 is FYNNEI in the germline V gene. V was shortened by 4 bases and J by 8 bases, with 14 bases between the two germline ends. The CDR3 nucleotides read TGTGCCAGCAGTGTACAGGGAATGATGGAAAAACTGTTTTTT. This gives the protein CASSVQGMMEKLFF. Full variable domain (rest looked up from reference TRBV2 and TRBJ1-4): EPEVTQTPSHQVTQMGQEVILRCVPISNHLYFYWYRQILGQKVEFLVSFYNNEISEKSEIFDDQFSVERPDGSNFTLKIRSTKLEDSAMYFCASSVQGMMEKLFFGSGTQLSVL.

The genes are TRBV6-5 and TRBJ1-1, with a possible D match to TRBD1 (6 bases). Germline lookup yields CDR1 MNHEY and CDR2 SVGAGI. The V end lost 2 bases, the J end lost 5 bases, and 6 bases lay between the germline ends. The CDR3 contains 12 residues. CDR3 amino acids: CASSYGTTEAFF. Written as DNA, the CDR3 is TGTGCCAGCAGTTACGGGACAACTGAAGCTTTCTTT.

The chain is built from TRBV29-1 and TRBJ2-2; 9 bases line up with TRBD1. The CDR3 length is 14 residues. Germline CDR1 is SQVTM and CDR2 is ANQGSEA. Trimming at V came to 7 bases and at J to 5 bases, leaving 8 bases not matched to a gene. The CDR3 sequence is CSANAGTGTGELFF. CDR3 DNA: TGCAGCGCGAATGCCGGGACAGGGACCGGGGAGCTGTTTTTT.

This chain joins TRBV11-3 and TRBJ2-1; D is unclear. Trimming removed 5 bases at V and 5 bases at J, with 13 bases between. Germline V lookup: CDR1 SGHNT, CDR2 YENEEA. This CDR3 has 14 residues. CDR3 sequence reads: CASSLGARNNEQFF. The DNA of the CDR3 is TGTGCCAGCAGCCTCGGCGCACGGAACAATGAGCAGTTCTTC.

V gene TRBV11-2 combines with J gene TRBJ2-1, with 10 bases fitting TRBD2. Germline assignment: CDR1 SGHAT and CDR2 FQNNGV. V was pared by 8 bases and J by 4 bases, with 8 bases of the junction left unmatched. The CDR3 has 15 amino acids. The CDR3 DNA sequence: TGTGCCAGCCGGAAGGCTAGCGGGGGATACAATGAGCAGTTCTTC. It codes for CASRKASGGYNEQFF.

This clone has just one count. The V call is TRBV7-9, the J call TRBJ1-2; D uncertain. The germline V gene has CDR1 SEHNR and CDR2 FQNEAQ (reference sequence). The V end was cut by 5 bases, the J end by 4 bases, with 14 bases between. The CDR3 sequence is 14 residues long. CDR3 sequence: CASSGPTAFYGYTF. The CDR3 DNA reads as TGTGCCAGCAGCGGCCCAACAGCCTTCTATGGCTACACCTTC.

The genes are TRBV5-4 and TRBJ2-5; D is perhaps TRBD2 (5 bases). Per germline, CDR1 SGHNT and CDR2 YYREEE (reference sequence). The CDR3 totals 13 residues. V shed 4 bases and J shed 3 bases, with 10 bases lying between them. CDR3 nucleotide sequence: TGTGCCAGCAGCCCGTGGCGGGAAGAGACCCAGTACTTC. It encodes CASSPWREETQYF.

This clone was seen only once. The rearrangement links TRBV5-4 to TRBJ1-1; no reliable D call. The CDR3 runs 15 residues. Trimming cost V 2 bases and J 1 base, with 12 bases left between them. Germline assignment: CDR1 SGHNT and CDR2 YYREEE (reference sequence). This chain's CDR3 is CASSFGFWRNTEAFF. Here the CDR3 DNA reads TGTGCCAGCAGCTTCGGCTTCTGGAGGAACACTGAAGCTTTCTTT.

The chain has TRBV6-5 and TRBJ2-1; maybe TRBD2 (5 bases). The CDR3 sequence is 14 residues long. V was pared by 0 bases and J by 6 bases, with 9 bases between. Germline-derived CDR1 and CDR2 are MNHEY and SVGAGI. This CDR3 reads CASSYSRGSNEQFF. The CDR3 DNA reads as TGTGCCAGCAGTTACTCTCGCGGGTCCAATGAGCAGTTCTTC.

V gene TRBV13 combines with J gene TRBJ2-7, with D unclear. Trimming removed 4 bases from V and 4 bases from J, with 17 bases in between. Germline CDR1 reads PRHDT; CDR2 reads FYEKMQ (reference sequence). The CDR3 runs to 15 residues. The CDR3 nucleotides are TGTGCCAGCAGCTCCTCTTTAGCTGGCTCGTACGAGCAGTACTTC. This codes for CASSSSLAGSYEQYF.

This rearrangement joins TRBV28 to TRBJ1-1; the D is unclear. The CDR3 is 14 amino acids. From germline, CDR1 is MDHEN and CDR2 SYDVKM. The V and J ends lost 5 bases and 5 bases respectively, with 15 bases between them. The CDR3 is CASSITDLRTEAFF. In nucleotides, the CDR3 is TGTGCCAGCAGTATCACAGATCTTCGGACTGAAGCTTTCTTT.